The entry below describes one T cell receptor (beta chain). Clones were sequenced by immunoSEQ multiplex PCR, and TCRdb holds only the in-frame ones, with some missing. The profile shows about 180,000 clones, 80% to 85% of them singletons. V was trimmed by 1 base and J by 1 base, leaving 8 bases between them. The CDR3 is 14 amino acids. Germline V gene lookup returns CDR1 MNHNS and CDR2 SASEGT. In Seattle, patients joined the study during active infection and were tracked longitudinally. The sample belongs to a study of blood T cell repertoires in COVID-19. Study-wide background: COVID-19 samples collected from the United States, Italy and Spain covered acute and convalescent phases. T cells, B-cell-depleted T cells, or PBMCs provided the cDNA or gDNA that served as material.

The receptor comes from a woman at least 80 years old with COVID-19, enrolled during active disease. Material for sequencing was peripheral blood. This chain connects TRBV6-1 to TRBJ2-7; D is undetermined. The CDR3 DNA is TGTGCCAGCAGTGAAGGGGCAGTATCCTACGAGCAGTACTTC. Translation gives CASSEGAVSYEQYF.